This entry concerns a single TCR beta chain. As yet, its antigen is unknown. The assay was immunoSEQ multiplex PCR, and TCRdb's table has in-frame clones only and misses some. The repertoire holds under 5,500 clones, with roughly 61% as singletons. The source of the sample is a study of PD-1 blockade in classical Hodgkin lymphoma. Study-level information: Nivolumab dosed at 3 mg/kg went to patients intravenously every 2 weeks.

Study conclusions and caveats: When nivolumab was started under 1 year after ASCT, patients were excluded. The baseline diversity of complete responders showed similarity to that of newly diagnosed patients. It was reported that newly diagnosed patients had less baseline TCR diversity than healthy donors.

Every patient had relapsed following autologous stem cell transplantation, and cohorts differed in brentuximab vedotin exposure. The sequence was obtained from a human donor with classical Hodgkin lymphoma. Sample: peripheral blood mononuclear cells (PBMCs), taken at baseline.

The CDR3 spells CASSGVLDVNEQFF. CDR3 nucleotides: TGCGCCAGCAGTGGGGTTTTGGACGTCAATGAGCAGTTCTTC. The gene calls are TRBV10-1 and TRBJ2-1, with no clear D. The CDR3 spans 14 residues. Trimming took off 4 bases at V and 6 bases at J, with 13 bases between the two ends. The germline V gene encodes CDR1 WNHNN and CDR2 SYGVQD (reference sequence).